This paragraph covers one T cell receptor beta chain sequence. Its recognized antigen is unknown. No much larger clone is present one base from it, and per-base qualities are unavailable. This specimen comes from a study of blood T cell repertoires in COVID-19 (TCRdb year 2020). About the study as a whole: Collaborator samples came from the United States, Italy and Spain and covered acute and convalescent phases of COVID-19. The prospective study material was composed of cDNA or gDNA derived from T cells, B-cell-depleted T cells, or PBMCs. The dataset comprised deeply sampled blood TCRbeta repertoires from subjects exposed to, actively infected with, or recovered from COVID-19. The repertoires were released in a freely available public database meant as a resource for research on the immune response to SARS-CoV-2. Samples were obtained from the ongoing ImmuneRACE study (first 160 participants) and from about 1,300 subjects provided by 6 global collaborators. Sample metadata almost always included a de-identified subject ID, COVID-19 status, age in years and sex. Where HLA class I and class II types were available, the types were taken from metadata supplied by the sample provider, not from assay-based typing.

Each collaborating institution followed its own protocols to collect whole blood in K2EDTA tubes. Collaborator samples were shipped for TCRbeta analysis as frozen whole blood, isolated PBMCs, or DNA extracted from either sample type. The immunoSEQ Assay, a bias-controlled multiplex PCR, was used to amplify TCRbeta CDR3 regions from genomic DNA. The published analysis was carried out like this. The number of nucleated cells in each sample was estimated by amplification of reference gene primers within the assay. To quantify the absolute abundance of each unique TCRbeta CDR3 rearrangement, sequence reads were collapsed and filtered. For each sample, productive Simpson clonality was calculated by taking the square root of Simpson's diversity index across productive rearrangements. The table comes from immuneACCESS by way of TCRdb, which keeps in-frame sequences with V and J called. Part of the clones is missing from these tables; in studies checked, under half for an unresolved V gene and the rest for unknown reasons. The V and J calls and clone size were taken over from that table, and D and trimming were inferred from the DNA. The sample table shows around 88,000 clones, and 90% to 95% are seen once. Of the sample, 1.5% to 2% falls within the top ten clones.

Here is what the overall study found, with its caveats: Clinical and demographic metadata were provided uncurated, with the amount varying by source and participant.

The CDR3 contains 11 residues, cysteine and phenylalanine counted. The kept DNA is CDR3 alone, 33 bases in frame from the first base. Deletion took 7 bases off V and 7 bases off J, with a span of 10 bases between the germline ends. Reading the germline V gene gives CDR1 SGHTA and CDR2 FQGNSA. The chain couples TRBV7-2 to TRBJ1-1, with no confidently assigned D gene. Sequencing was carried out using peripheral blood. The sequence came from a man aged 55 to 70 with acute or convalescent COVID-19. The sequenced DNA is TGTGCCAGCACCCTCTACGGTGAAGCTTTCTTT. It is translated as CASTLYGEAFF.